One and the same sample provided the 23 T cell receptor beta chains below, sequenced in a study of metastatic and nonmetastatic thyroid tumors. Thyroid surgery took place with no prior treatment in any patient. Using MiXCR, TCRdb re-called clones from the PCR reads. The table has tens of thousands of clones, roughly a fifth seen once; the top ten hold approximately 20%. What was sequenced was blood. These receptors originate from a female donor with papillary thyroid cancer or a benign thyroid nodule (not recorded which). Some clones in this sample may be carry-over from other donors' samples.

In this sample, this clone turned up a few times. The CDR3 here is CASSFRGLAGSYEQYF. As DNA, the CDR3 is TGTGCCAGCAGTTTTCGCGGGCTAGCGGGCTCCTACGAGCAGTACTTC. The V gene is TRBV28, the J gene TRBJ2-7; TRBD2 aligns across 8 bases. Germline CDR1 reads MDHEN; CDR2 reads SYDVKM. V gave up 3 bases and J gave up 0 bases; unmatched junction bases: 7. The CDR3 totals 16 residues.

At least ten counts were recorded for this clone. V is TRBV11-2 and J is TRBJ1-3, with a weak D call TRBD1 (6 bases). CDR3 size: 16 residues. Germline CDR1 and CDR2: SGHAT and FQNNGV. V was cut by 4 bases and J by 2 bases, with 15 bases left in between. CDR3 in amino acids: CASSSDRTTAGNTIYF. As DNA, the CDR3 is TGTGCCAGCAGCTCAGACAGGACGACAGCTGGAAACACCATATATTTT.

In this sample, this clone turned up many times. The chain is built from TRBV24-1 and TRBJ2-1, with TRBD1 matching over 8 bases. This CDR3 comprises 12 residues. From germline, CDR1 is KGHDR and CDR2 SFDVKD. With 4 bases clipped from V and 13 bases from J, the junction kept 5 bases outside the gene matches. This CDR3 reads CATSDPQGDQFF. DNA for the CDR3: TGTGCCACCAGTGACCCACAGGGGGATCAGTTCTTC.

The table lists this clone with many counts. The chain employs TRBV30 and TRBJ2-3; D gene uncertain. The CDR3 covers 12 residues. Trimming removed 0 bases from V and 9 bases from J, with 10 bases in between. Germline V CDR1 and CDR2: GTSNPN, SVGIG (reference sequence). The CDR3 coding sequence is TGTGCCTGGAGTGTACCAGGTCCAACGCAGTATTTT. This codes for CAWSVPGPTQYF.

The chain recombines TRBV20-1 with TRBJ2-1; TRBD2 agrees at 8 bases. The CDR3 spans 15 residues. Germline CDR1 reads DFQATT; CDR2 reads SNEGSKA (reference sequence). The trim removed 3 bases at V and 8 bases at J, leaving 12 bases unmatched. The CDR3 nucleotides read TGCAGTGCTAGCCCAACTAGCGGCATGTATGATGAGCAGTTCTTC. It codes for CSASPTSGMYDEQFF.

This clone came up many times. The final CDR3 position lacks the conserved phenylalanine or tryptophan, pointing to a likely read error. This chain joins TRBV24-1 and TRBJ2-1; 12 bases are shared with TRBD2. The CDR3 runs to 16 residues. Germline V gives CDR1 KGHDR, CDR2 SFDVKD. With 3 bases clipped from V and 6 bases from J, the junction kept 5 bases outside the gene matches. In nucleotides, the CDR3 is TGTGCCACCAGTGATGCGACTAGCGGGAGTCTCAATGAGCAGTTCCTC. As protein: CATSDATSGSLNEQFL.

This clone was recorded a few times. A read error may explain this, as a much larger clone is one base away. The chain has TRBV10-3 and TRBJ2-1, with 9 positions matching TRBD2. V gave up 0 bases and J gave up 6 bases; unmatched junction bases: 15. This CDR3 contains 19 residues. CDR1 ENHRY and CDR2 SYGVKD come from the germline V gene. The CDR3 protein is CAISESANTVAGVSNEQFF. The CDR3 bases are TGTGCCATCAGTGAGTCCGCGAACACCGTAGCGGGAGTAAGCAATGAGCAGTTCTTC.

This clone was seen ten or more times. The genes are TRBV6-1 and TRBJ1-1; 7 bases agree with TRBD1. Germline CDR1 and CDR2: MNHNS and SASEGT. The CDR3 runs to 15 residues. The V segment lost 6 bases and the J segment 2 bases; nucleotides outside the gene matches: 9. The CDR3 loop reads CASRTGVKVNTEAFF. The CDR3 bases are TGTGCCAGCAGAACAGGGGTAAAGGTTAACACTGAAGCTTTCTTT.

This clone was recorded at least ten times. The chain links TRBV7-9 to TRBJ2-1, with 10 nucleotides matching TRBD1. Germline loops: CDR1 SEHNR, CDR2 FQNEAQ (reference sequence). The CDR3 extends over 17 amino acids. With 2 bases clipped from V and 7 bases from J, the junction kept 11 bases outside the gene matches. CDR3 nucleotide sequence: TGTGCCAGCAGCTTAAATGGGGGACAGGGGCTTCTAAATGAGCAGTTCTTC. Translated: CASSLNGGQGLLNEQFF.

This clone was seen a handful of times. This chain links TRBV2 with TRBJ2-7; D is unclear. The CDR3 runs to 15 residues. Germline CDR1 and CDR2: SNHLY and FYNNEI. Trimming took 2 bases from V and 0 from J, leaving 11 bases between them. CDR3 sequence reads: CASSERAYSSYEQYF. The CDR3 nucleotides read TGTGCCAGCAGTGAAAGAGCGTACAGCTCCTACGAGCAGTACTTC.

The sample holds many counts of this clone. The gene calls are TRBV30 and TRBJ2-1; D is undetermined. With 0 bases removed from V and 6 bases from J, the gap between germline ends came to 12 bases. Germline CDR1 and CDR2: GTSNPN and SVGIG (reference sequence). The CDR3 runs 14 residues. CDR3 amino acids: CAWSVSRTTNEQFF. The CDR3 bases are TGTGCCTGGAGTGTATCGAGAACCACCAATGAGCAGTTCTTC.

This clone showed up just a few times. V is TRBV28 and J is TRBJ1-1, with D tentatively TRBD1 (5 bases). The CDR3 covers 17 residues. Germline values: CDR1 MDHEN, CDR2 SYDVKM. V gave up 4 bases and J gave up 3 bases, with 21 bases separating them. CDR3 loop: CASSSLHSRDLDTEAFF. Written as DNA, the CDR3 is TGTGCCAGCAGTTCGCTCCACTCACGGGACTTGGACACTGAAGCTTTCTTT. Supplemented by reference TRBV28 and TRBJ1-1, the full variable domain reads DVKVTQSSRYLVKRTGEKVFLECVQDMDHENMFWYRQDPGLGLRLIYFSYDVKMKEKGDIPEGYSVSREKKERFSLILESASTNQTSMYLCASSSLHSRDLDTEAFFGQGTRLTVV.

This clone was recorded at least ten times. The gene calls are TRBV9 and TRBJ2-2; D gene unclear. Germline CDR1 is SGDLS and CDR2 is YYNGEE. The CDR3 spans 12 residues. V was trimmed by 0 bases and J by 6 bases, leaving 3 bases between them. CDR3 sequence: CASSVVAGELFF. Written as DNA, the CDR3 is TGTGCCAGCAGCGTAGTGGCCGGGGAGCTGTTTTTT.

A single count supports this clone. A read error may be the cause here, since a much bigger clone is one base away. This specimen includes other DNA sequences encoding the same CDR3. The chain links TRBV3-1 to TRBJ2-3; D not resolved. From germline, CDR1 is LGHDT and CDR2 YNNKEL (reference sequence). The CDR3 is made up of 12 amino acids. Trimming removed 4 bases at V and 6 bases at J, with 8 bases between. CDR3 sequence: CASSLTVDTQYF. CDR3 in DNA: TGTGCCAGCAGCCTTACCGTGGATACGCAGTATTTT.

This chain connects TRBV30 to TRBJ2-7; unclear D gene. The ends were cut back, 2 bases at V and 3 bases at J, with 8 bases in the middle. CDR1 GTSNPN and CDR2 SVGIG come from the germline V gene (reference sequence). The CDR3 loop spans 12 amino acids. CDR3: CAWSLFSYEQYF. For the CDR3, the DNA is TGTGCCTGGAGTTTATTCAGCTACGAGCAGTACTTC.

This clone was counted many times. This chain uses TRBV5-1 with TRBJ2-1; the match to TRBD2 covers 7 bases. Germline assignment: CDR1 SGHRS and CDR2 YFSETQ. The CDR3 is 12 residues long. The junction had 7 bases not matched to a gene; V was cut back by 1 base and J by 15 bases. CDR3 protein: CASSLQGPGGFF. The CDR3 coding sequence is TGCGCCAGCAGCTTGCAAGGGCCGGGAGGGTTCTTC. The full variable domain, completed using reference TRBV5-1 and TRBJ2-1, is KAGVTQTPRYLIKTRGQQVTLSCSPISGHRSVSWYQQTPGQGLQFLFEYFSETQRNKGNFPGRFSGRQFSNSRSEMNVSTLELGDSALYLCASSLQGPGGFFGPGTRLTVL.

The chain links TRBV11-3 to TRBJ2-7; 7 positions match TRBD2. Germline trimming cut 7 bases from V and 6 bases from J; bases unmatched to any gene: 18. The germline V gene encodes CDR1 SGHNT and CDR2 YENEEA. CDR3 size: 16 residues. This CDR3 is CASTIRASGTSSEQYF. The CDR3 DNA sequence: TGTGCCAGCACCATACGGGCTAGCGGTACGTCGAGCGAGCAGTACTTC.

This chain connects TRBV7-3 to TRBJ2-2, with 8 nucleotides matching TRBD1. The CDR3 runs to 13 residues. Trimming cost V 5 bases and J 13 bases; bases outside gene matches: 9. Germline CDR1 is SGHTA and CDR2 is FQGTGA. The CDR3 region is CASSPLRTGSLFF. The CDR3 nucleotides are TGTGCCAGCAGCCCCCTCCGGACAGGGTCGCTGTTTTTT.

This clone was picked up many times. The chain is built from TRBV5-5 and TRBJ2-5; TRBD1 agrees at 9 bases. The V gene's germline CDR1 is SGHKS and CDR2 YYEKEE (reference sequence). The CDR3 loop spans 16 amino acids. V gave up 1 base and J gave up 8 bases; unmatched junction bases: 12. The CDR3 loop reads CASSLSAKGQGSTQYF. The CDR3 bases are TGTGCCAGCAGCTTGAGCGCTAAGGGACAGGGAAGTACCCAGTACTTC.

This chain uses TRBV11-2 with TRBJ2-1; either TRBD1 or TRBD2 may supply D (7 bases each). The CDR3 covers 15 residues. CDR1 is SGHAT and CDR2 is FQNNGV in the germline V gene. V shed 0 bases and J shed 10 bases, with 16 bases lying between them. The CDR3: CASSLELGGGLEQFF. CDR3 DNA: TGTGCCAGCAGCTTAGAATTGGGAGGGGGCCTAGAGCAGTTCTTC.

This clone was recorded many times. This sequence joins TRBV28 and TRBJ2-1; TRBD1 agrees at 7 bases. The V segment lost 6 bases and the J segment 8 bases; nucleotides outside the gene matches: 4. CDR3 length equals 12 residues. In germline, CDR1 is MDHEN, CDR2 SYDVKM. DNA for the CDR3: TGTGCCAGCAGACGACAGGGCGATGAGCAGTTCTTC. Its translation is CASRRQGDEQFF.

In this sample, this clone turned up many times. The rearrangement joins TRBV28 to TRBJ2-7; 7 bases are shared with TRBD2. CDR1 MDHEN and CDR2 SYDVKM come from the germline V gene. The V gene end was trimmed by 2 bases and the J gene end by 2 bases; junction bases not matched to a gene: 3. This CDR3 spans 14 amino acids. The CDR3 protein is CASSLGGRAYEQYF. The CDR3 DNA follows: TGTGCCAGCAGTTTAGGGGGGAGGGCCTACGAGCAGTACTTC.

This clone was seen more than once but under ten times. A clone one base away is much larger, so this may be a read error. Likely a read error: the CDR3 ends without its conserved phenylalanine or tryptophan. This chain links TRBV30 with TRBJ1-1; 7 bases match TRBD1. Germline CDR1 is GTSNPN and CDR2 is SVGIG (reference sequence). V was pared by 0 bases and J by 4 bases, with 11 bases of the junction left unmatched. The CDR3 is made up of 16 amino acids. CDR3 loop: CAWSVRFLSGGTEAFL. The CDR3 DNA reads as TGTGCCTGGAGTGTACGGTTCCTCTCAGGGGGCACTGAAGCTTTCCTT.